The 5 T cell receptor beta chains in this list originate from one sample, sequenced in a study of response to subunit inactivated influenza vaccine. TCRdb re-derived calls from the RT-PCR reads in MiXCR, one entry per CDR3 protein. The repertoire holds over 750,000 distinct CDR3 sequences, with less than 25% as singletons. The starting material was PBMCs from blood, obtained roughly 5 days after vaccination. These receptors were collected from a man aged 45 to 65 who received an inactivated influenza vaccine.

The chain joins TRBV7-2 to TRBJ1-5; 10 bases map to TRBD1. CDR3 length: 15 amino acids. Germline CDR1 reads SGHTA; CDR2 reads FQGNSA. V dropped 5 bases and J dropped 5; count of bases not matched to a gene: 6. CDR3: CASSKWTGGYQPQHF. In DNA, the CDR3 is TGTGCCAGCAGCAAATGGACAGGGGGTTATCAGCCCCAGCATTTT.

The chain recombines TRBV2 with TRBJ2-3; TRBD2 matches 9 bases. From germline, CDR1 is SNHLY and CDR2 FYNNEI. CDR3 size: 17 residues. Losses at the gene ends were 3 bases for V and 2 bases for J; bases not matched to a gene: 9. The CDR3 nucleotides are TGTGCCAGCAGTGATGGTCTAGCGGGGACCTCCACAGATACGCAGTATTTT. Its protein product is CASSDGLAGTSTDTQYF. Full variable domain (remainder filled in from reference TRBV2 and TRBJ2-3): EPEVTQTPSHQVTQMGQEVILRCVPISNHLYFYWYRQILGQKVEFLVSFYNNEISEKSEIFDDQFSVERPDGSNFTLKIRSTKLEDSAMYFCASSDGLAGTSTDTQYFGPGTRLTVL.

This clonotype was counted only a few times. The chain employs TRBV7-9 and TRBJ1-1, with D perhaps TRBD1 (5 bases). Looked up from germline, CDR1 is SEHNR and CDR2 is FQNEAQ (reference sequence). Trimming took off 1 base at V and 7 bases at J, with 13 bases between the two ends. This CDR3 contains 14 residues. The CDR3 reads CASSLVSRASEAFF. In DNA form, the CDR3 reads TGTGCCAGCAGCTTAGTGAGCAGGGCTAGTGAAGCTTTCTTT.

This clonotype was seen repeatedly, ten times or more. This chain links TRBV12-3 or TRBV12-4 with TRBJ2-5; the D is unclear. This CDR3 region has 14 residues. With 8 bases removed from V and 2 bases from J, the gap between germline ends came to 15 bases. The CDR3 reads CASARRDTQETQYF. The CDR3 DNA reads as TGTGCCAGCGCGAGGCGTGATACACAAGAGACCCAGTACTTC.

V is TRBV11-2 and J is TRBJ2-1; 10 nucleotides match TRBD2. The germline V gene has CDR1 SGHAT and CDR2 FQNNGV. The CDR3 has 16 residues. V was clipped by 2 bases and J by 8 bases; unmatched bases: 9. The CDR3 reads CASSLHPSGGSDEQFF. The CDR3 DNA follows: TGTGCCAGCAGCTTACACCCTAGCGGGGGTTCGGATGAGCAGTTCTTC.